These 28 T cell receptor beta chains were sequenced from one sample in a study of blood T cell repertoires in COVID-19. TCRdb's copy holds only in-frame clones and misses some; the assay was immunoSEQ multiplex PCR. In the table there are some 68,000 clones, roughly 90% of which are singletons. The sample comprised peripheral blood. The receptors were sampled from a man aged 50 to 59 with active COVID-19.

V usage is TRBV5-1 and J usage is TRBJ1-1, with a weak D call TRBD1 (6 bases). The CDR3 loop spans 16 amino acids. The V and J ends lost 1 base and 1 base respectively, with 14 bases between them. CDR1 is SGHRS, CDR2 YFSETQ, per germline. For the CDR3, the DNA is TGCGCCAGCAGCTTGATAACAGGGTTTGGGAACACTGAAGCTTTCTTT. Its translation is CASSLITGFGNTEAFF. The full variable domain, rest sourced from reference TRBV5-1 and TRBJ1-1, is KAGVTQTPRYLIKTRGQQVTLSCSPISGHRSVSWYQQTPGQGLQFLFEYFSETQRNKGNFPGRFSGRQFSNSRSEMNVSTLELGDSALYLCASSLITGFGNTEAFFGQGTRLTVV.

V and J are TRBV7-3 and TRBJ2-3; TRBD2 is a possible D gene (6 bases). In germline, CDR1 is SGHTA, CDR2 FQGTGA. Trimming pared 5 bases from V and 0 bases from J, leaving 9 bases between. This CDR3 spans 14 amino acids. The CDR3 protein is CASSQSGSTDTQYF. In DNA form, the CDR3 reads TGTGCCAGCAGCCAAAGCGGGAGCACAGATACGCAGTATTTT.

The V call is TRBV7-2, the J call TRBJ2-3, with TRBD2 matching 13 bases. Germline V gene sequence: CDR1 SGHTA, CDR2 FQGNSA. Trimming cost V 8 bases and J 10 bases; bases outside gene matches: 3. This CDR3 is 12 amino acids long. This CDR3 reads CASRTSGSAQYF. CDR3 sequence (DNA): TGTGCCAGCCGGACTAGCGGGAGCGCGCAGTATTTT.

The rearrangement uses TRBV2 and TRBJ1-1; D uncertain. The CDR3 covers 14 residues. From germline, CDR1 is SNHLY and CDR2 FYNNEI. Trimming shortened V by 5 bases and J by 1 base, and 11 bases separated the two germline ends. The CDR3 sequence: CASSPIRWNTEAFF. CDR3 nucleotide sequence: TGTGCCAGCAGTCCGATCAGGTGGAACACTGAAGCTTTCTTT.

V gene TRBV19 combines with J gene TRBJ2-3, with unresolved D. Trimming cost V 3 bases and J 3 bases, with 7 bases left between them. CDR1 and CDR2 (germline): LNHDA, SQIVND (reference sequence). This CDR3 spans 13 amino acids. The CDR3 region is CASSIHLTDTQYF. CDR3 sequence (DNA): TGTGCCAGTAGTATCCACTTAACAGATACGCAGTATTTT. The whole variable domain, filled in from reference TRBV19 and TRBJ2-3, reads DGGITQSPKYLFRKEGQNVTLSCEQNLNHDAMYWYRQDPGQGLRLIYYSQIVNDFQKGDIAEGYSVSREKKESFPLTVTSAQKNPTAFYLCASSIHLTDTQYFGPGTRLTVL.

Written as DNA, the CDR3 is TGTGCCAGCAGCCCCATTCCCTTGAGCTCTGGAAACACCATATATTTT. Its protein product is CASSPIPLSSGNTIYF. The chain combines TRBV5-4 with TRBJ1-3; D remains ambiguous. V shed 4 bases and J shed 0 bases, with 14 bases lying between them. Germline CDR1 SGHNT, CDR2 YYREEE (reference sequence). CDR3 size: 16 residues.

The rearrangement uses TRBV3-1 (or the pseudogene TRBV3-2) and TRBJ1-2; tentatively, D is TRBD1 (6 bases). Germline V lookup: CDR1 LGHDT, CDR2 YNNKEL (reference sequence). V was trimmed by 1 base and J by 3 bases, leaving 12 bases between them. The CDR3 is made up of 15 amino acids. The CDR3 bases are TGTGCCAGCAGCCAAGGGCACAGGGTCGACTATGGCTACACCTTC. Amino acids: CASSQGHRVDYGYTF.

V is TRBV10-3 and J is TRBJ1-6; a weak D match, TRBD1 (6 bases). The CDR3 totals 14 residues. Germline V CDR1 and CDR2: ENHRY, SYGVKD. Trimming shortened V by 2 bases and J by 7 bases, and 9 bases separated the two germline ends. CDR3 nucleotides: TGTGCCATCAGTGAGGACAGGACCAATTCACCCCTCCACTTT. This sequence encodes CAISEDRTNSPLHF.

This sequence joins TRBV27 and TRBJ2-5, with 9 bases lining up with TRBD2. The CDR3 spans 18 residues. Trimming at V came to 6 bases and at J to 6 bases, leaving 20 bases not matched to a gene. Germline CDR1 is MNHEY and CDR2 is SMNVEV (reference sequence). The CDR3 here is CASSLGPSGKKNRQTQYF. The CDR3, as DNA: TGTGCCAGCAGCCTCGGGCCTAGCGGGAAGAAAAACCGTCAGACCCAGTACTTC.

The CDR3 DNA reads as TGTGCCTGGAGTGTATCCAGAGGAGGGCCTATCGGGGAGCTGTTTTTT. Translation: CAWSVSRGGPIGELFF. The J gene is TRBJ2-2, the V gene TRBV30; perhaps TRBD2 as D (6 bases). CDR1 is GTSNPN and CDR2 is SVGIG in the germline V gene (reference sequence). The CDR3 covers 16 residues. The V end lost 0 bases, the J end lost 7 bases, and 18 bases lay between the germline ends.

The V call is TRBV19, the J call TRBJ1-5; D remains ambiguous. This CDR3 comprises 14 residues. Germline-derived CDR1 and CDR2 are LNHDA and SQIVND (reference sequence). With 6 bases removed from V and 2 bases from J, the gap between germline ends came to 11 bases. CDR3 in amino acids: CASSISGGNQPQHF. The CDR3 DNA follows: TGTGCCAGTAGCATATCCGGTGGCAATCAGCCCCAGCATTTT.

The J gene is TRBJ2-1, the V gene TRBV5-1; the D gene is possibly TRBD1 (5 bases). The CDR3 covers 16 residues. Germline V lookup: CDR1 SGHRS, CDR2 YFSETQ. With 4 bases removed from V and 2 bases from J, the gap between germline ends came to 16 bases. CDR3 in DNA: TGCGCCAGCAGCCCCGGACCAGGGATGGCCTACAATGAGCAGTTCTTC. It yields the protein CASSPGPGMAYNEQFF.

The chain is built from TRBV5-6 and TRBJ2-7; the D is unclear. Per germline, CDR1 SGHDT and CDR2 YYEEEE. Trimming removed 1 base at V and 4 bases at J, with 15 bases between. This CDR3 is built from 15 residues. DNA of the CDR3: TGTGCCAGCAGCTTGATCGCGCAGGTTGGGTACGAGCAGTACTTC. Residues: CASSLIAQVGYEQYF.

This chain links TRBV18 with TRBJ1-5; 7 bases map to TRBD1. Germline-derived CDR1 and CDR2 are KGHSH and LQKENI. J was trimmed by 2 bases and V by 3 bases; bases with no gene match: 1. The CDR3 contains 14 residues. Here the CDR3 reads CASSPGTGNQPQHF. The DNA for the CDR3 is TGTGCCAGCTCACCCGGGACAGGCAATCAGCCCCAGCATTTT.

The chain employs TRBV28 and TRBJ2-1; 9 positions agree with TRBD2. This CDR3 contains 17 residues. Losses at the gene ends were 4 bases for V and 8 bases for J; bases not matched to a gene: 15. Germline assignment: CDR1 MDHEN and CDR2 SYDVKM. The CDR3 loop reads CASSSYGASGIEDEQFF. Here the CDR3 DNA reads TGTGCCAGCAGTTCTTACGGGGCTAGCGGGATTGAAGATGAGCAGTTCTTC.

The gene calls are TRBV9 and TRBJ2-1, with a weak D call TRBD2 (5 bases). Germline V gives CDR1 SGDLS, CDR2 YYNGEE. The V end was cut by 1 base, the J end by 6 bases, with 8 bases between. The CDR3 covers 13 residues. Here the CDR3 reads CASSVQGLNEQFF. As DNA, the CDR3 is TGTGCCAGCAGCGTACAAGGACTCAATGAGCAGTTCTTC.

This sequence joins TRBV12-2 and TRBJ2-3; TRBD1, as called in the table, went unchecked against the DNA. TRBV12-2 is a listed pseudogene. CDR3 length: 15 amino acids. CDR3 coding DNA: TGTGCAAGTCGCTTAGTGGGACAACGGCTGGATACGCAGTATTTT. Amino acid sequence: CASRLVGQRLDTQYF.

The chain joins TRBV6-5 to TRBJ1-3; TRBD1 aligns across 10 bases. V shed 0 bases, J shed 4 bases, and the junction held 3 bases outside the gene matches. This CDR3 has 16 amino acids. The germline gives CDR1 MNHEY, CDR2 SVGAGI. CDR3 bases: TGTGCCAGCAGTTACTCGGGACAGGGGATGGGAAACACCATATATTTT. Amino acids: CASSYSGQGMGNTIYF.

The J gene is TRBJ1-5, the V gene TRBV19; TRBD1 matches 8 bases. The CDR3 totals 14 residues. CDR1 LNHDA and CDR2 SQIVND come from the germline V gene (reference sequence). J lost 7 bases, V lost 3 bases, and 5 bases had no gene match. The chain's CDR3 is CASSITGGHQPQHF. The CDR3 DNA reads as TGTGCCAGTAGTATCACAGGGGGTCACCAGCCCCAGCATTTT.

Comment on this clone: An end of the junction differs from the germline gene, which may be a read error. Distinct nucleotide sequences in the sample also encode this CDR3. The chain combines TRBV27 with TRBJ2-3; D is possibly TRBD1 (5 bases). This CDR3 region has 16 residues. The germline gives CDR1 MNHEY, CDR2 SMNVEV (reference sequence). The CDR3 is CASTRATPHSTDTQYF. In DNA form, the CDR3 reads TGCGCCAGCACCAGGGCGACGCCGCATAGCACAGATACGCAGTATTTT.

This clone appeared a single time. This chain uses TRBV2 with TRBJ2-1; 15 positions agree with TRBD2. CDR3 length: 17 residues. The germline V gene has CDR1 SNHLY and CDR2 FYNNEI. Germline trimming cut 4 bases from V and 9 bases from J; bases unmatched to any gene: 10. CDR3 bases: TGTGCCAGCAGTGCGCCCTGGACTAGCGGGGGGGTTGGTGAGCAGTTCTTC. This encodes CASSAPWTSGGVGEQFF.

This chain connects TRBV18 to TRBJ1-1; 7 bases line up with TRBD1. Germline V gene data show CDR1 as KGHSH and CDR2 as LQKENI. CDR3 length equals 15 residues. The J segment lost 5 bases and the V segment lost 3 bases, leaving 9 bases of the junction unmatched. CDR3: CASSPTGAGKTEAFF. Written as DNA, the CDR3 is TGTGCCAGCTCACCCACAGGGGCTGGGAAGACTGAAGCTTTCTTT.

This clone was observed once. CDR3 nucleotide sequence: TGTGCCAGCAGCCAAGATGGGGGGTCGAATCAGCCCCAGCATTTT. Amino acids: CASSQDGGSNQPQHF. The chain combines TRBV4-2 with TRBJ1-5; maybe TRBD1 (5 bases). This CDR3 comprises 15 residues. The V gene lost 0 bases and the J gene lost 4 bases, with 10 bases spanning the gap. CDR1 and CDR2 (germline): LGHNA, YNFKEQ.

The chain links TRBV7-2 to TRBJ1-6; TRBD1 matches 7 bases. CDR3 length equals 16 residues. The V gene end was trimmed by 5 bases and the J gene end by 7 bases; junction bases not matched to a gene: 11. The V gene's germline CDR1 is SGHTA and CDR2 FQGNSA. The DNA of the CDR3 is TGTGCCAGCAGCAGACAGGGAGGAAGCAAAAATTCACCCCTCCACTTT. Translated, it gives CASSRQGGSKNSPLHF.

The chain joins TRBV5-4 to TRBJ2-1, with D possibly TRBD2 on 6 matching bases. The germline CDR1 and CDR2 sequences are SGHNT and YYREEE (reference sequence). Trimming removed 0 bases at V and 9 bases at J, with 13 bases between. The CDR3 is made up of 14 amino acids. CDR3 amino acids: CASSLAQGGSEQFF. The CDR3 DNA is TGTGCCAGCAGCTTGGCGCAGGGAGGTTCTGAGCAGTTCTTC.

This sequence joins TRBV28 and TRBJ1-1; 7 bases align to TRBD1. CDR3 length: 13 amino acids. With V trimmed by 8 bases and J by 4 bases, 7 bases remained unmatched. Germline-derived CDR1 and CDR2 are MDHEN and SYDVKM. The CDR3 loop is CASVSGGRTEAFF. CDR3 in DNA: TGTGCCAGCGTTTCAGGGGGTCGCACTGAAGCTTTCTTT.

V and J are TRBV29-1 and TRBJ2-4, with D perhaps TRBD1 (6 bases). There are 12 residues in the CDR3. Germline V gives CDR1 SQVTM, CDR2 ANQGSEA. The V and J ends lost 0 bases and 7 bases respectively, with 7 bases between them. The CDR3 region is CSVEEGANIQYF. CDR3 bases: TGCAGCGTTGAAGAGGGGGCGAACATTCAGTACTTC.

This clone was seen once. This chain connects TRBV7-9 to TRBJ2-2; 8 bases are a match to TRBD1. Germline loops: CDR1 SEHNR, CDR2 FQNEAQ (reference sequence). After removal of 5 bases from V and 0 bases from J, the junction contained 2 bases not matched to a gene. The CDR3 extends over 15 amino acids. The CDR3 sequence is CASSPDRANTGELFF. The CDR3, as DNA: TGTGCCAGCAGCCCGGACAGGGCGAACACCGGGGAGCTGTTTTTT.